Below, 16 T cell receptor beta chains from the same sample are listed, as sequenced in a study of blood T cell repertoires in COVID-19. Generated by immunoSEQ multiplex PCR, the TCRdb table keeps only in-frame clones and is missing some. Altogether under 15,000 clones are present, over 70% being singletons, with the ten largest covering about 6.1%. Source material: peripheral blood. The receptors derive from a man in his fifties or sixties with COVID-19, enrolled during active disease.

CDR3 in amino acids: CASSLETGNNQPQHF. The CDR3 DNA sequence: TGCGCCAGCAGCTTGGAGACGGGGAACAATCAGCCCCAGCATTTT. The rearrangement joins TRBV5-1 to TRBJ1-5; D not certain. Germline CDR1 reads SGHRS; CDR2 reads YFSETQ. The germline V and J ends were trimmed by 0 bases and 3 bases, with 10 bases remaining between them. This CDR3 is built from 15 residues.

This clone was detected once. This chain links TRBV7-2 with TRBJ2-2; 12 bases map to TRBD2. The CDR3 covers 16 residues. From germline, CDR1 is SGHTA and CDR2 FQGNSA. After removal of 3 bases from V and 8 bases from J, the junction contained 7 bases not matched to a gene. As DNA, the CDR3 is TGTGCCAGCAGCTTCTCTAGCGGGAGGGGACGTGGGGAGCTGTTTTTT. Protein product: CASSFSSGRGRGELFF. Supplemented by reference TRBV7-2 and TRBJ2-2, the full variable domain reads GAGVSQSPSNKVTEKGKDVELRCDPISGHTALYWYRQSLGQGLEFLIYFQGNSAPDKSGLPSDRFSAERTGGSVSTLTIQRTQQEDSAVYLCASSFSSGRGRGELFFGEGSRLTVL.

The genes are TRBV7-2 and TRBJ1-4, with 9 bases fitting TRBD1. The V segment lost 5 bases and the J segment 8 bases; nucleotides outside the gene matches: 6. The CDR3 contains 14 residues. CDR1 and CDR2 from the germline V gene are SGHTA and FQGNSA. This CDR3 is CASSLRQGDEKLFF. CDR3 nucleotide sequence: TGTGCCAGCAGCCTCCGACAGGGGGACGAAAAACTGTTTTTT.

J is TRBJ1-1 and V is TRBV19; 7 nucleotides align to TRBD1. This CDR3 region has 14 residues. The V gene's germline CDR1 is LNHDA and CDR2 SQIVND (reference sequence). The ends lost 6 bases at V and 4 bases at J; junction bases unmatched: 8. The CDR3 nucleotides are TGTGCCAGTAGAACCGACAGGGTGGTCACTGAAGCTTTCTTT. This sequence encodes CASRTDRVVTEAFF. The variable domain in full, completed from reference TRBV19 and TRBJ1-1, reads DGGITQSPKYLFRKEGQNVTLSCEQNLNHDAMYWYRQDPGQGLRLIYYSQIVNDFQKGDIAEGYSVSREKKESFPLTVTSAQKNPTAFYLCASRTDRVVTEAFFGQGTRLTVV.

The chain combines TRBV21-1 with TRBJ2-7; the table's TRBD2 call for D was not verified on the DNA. TRBV21-1 is deemed a pseudogene. The CDR3 sequence is 14 residues long. The CDR3 loop reads CASSDSTSAYEQYV. The CDR3 nucleotides are TGTGCCAGCAGCGATTCGACTAGCGCGTACGAGCAGTACGTC.

The J gene is TRBJ1-2, the V gene TRBV7-8, with no clear D. The V end was cut by 2 bases, the J end by 7 bases, with 20 bases between. Germline CDR1 and CDR2: SGHVS and FQNEAQ. CDR3 length: 16 amino acids. Here the CDR3 DNA reads TGTGCCAGCAGCTTATCCGACAATGCGGGCTCGGCTGGCTACACCTTC. It translates to CASSLSDNAGSAGYTF.

The chain has TRBV25-1 and TRBJ1-4, with D tentatively TRBD1 (6 bases). The CDR3 loop spans 17 amino acids. The ends were cut back, 1 base at V and 4 bases at J, with 16 bases in the middle. Per germline, CDR1 MGHDK and CDR2 SYGVNS. The CDR3 nucleotides are TGTGCCAGCAGTGAATCCGGGGGGGGCCGAAGTAATGAAAAACTGTTTTTT. Its protein product is CASSESGGGRSNEKLFF.

V and J are TRBV5-1 and TRBJ2-1; 7 bases fit TRBD2. From germline, CDR1 is SGHRS and CDR2 YFSETQ. V lost 3 bases to trimming and J lost 8 bases; unmatched junction nucleotides: 5. This CDR3 has 13 residues. Here the CDR3 DNA reads TGCGCCAGCAGCTGGGGGGGTCTCGATGAGCAGTTCTTC. It is translated as CASSWGGLDEQFF.

The V gene is TRBV10-3, the J gene TRBJ2-1; 12 bases match TRBD2. Germline CDR1 ENHRY, CDR2 SYGVKD. This CDR3 is built from 15 residues. V gave up 2 bases and J gave up 12 bases; unmatched junction bases: 8. The CDR3 spells CAISETGLAGLGQFF. CDR3 nucleotide sequence: TGTGCCATCAGTGAGACGGGACTAGCGGGCCTCGGGCAGTTCTTC.

The chain combines TRBV11-3 with TRBJ1-2; D ambiguous. The germline V gene has CDR1 SGHNT and CDR2 YENEEA. The V gene lost 1 base and the J gene lost 9 bases, with 9 bases spanning the gap. The CDR3 is 12 residues long. The DNA for the CDR3 is TGTGCCAGCAGCTTAGGCCCCGGGAGCTACACCTTC. It specifies CASSLGPGSYTF.

The chain has TRBV27 and TRBJ1-1; 10 bases align to TRBD1. Germline V lookup: CDR1 MNHEY, CDR2 SMNVEV (reference sequence). The V segment lost 4 bases and the J segment 4 bases; nucleotides outside the gene matches: 9. The length of the CDR3 is 16 residues. CDR3 amino acids: CASSSRQGAGGTEAFF. CDR3 nucleotides: TGTGCCAGCAGTTCCCGACAGGGGGCGGGGGGCACTGAAGCTTTCTTT.

This clone was counted a few times. The gene calls are TRBV2 and TRBJ1-5, with TRBD1 matching 10 bases. The germline CDR1 and CDR2 sequences are SNHLY and FYNNEI. The CDR3 runs to 14 residues. Unmatched junction bases numbered 1, after V lost 7 bases and J lost 1 base. The CDR3 DNA reads as TGTGCCAGCACGGGACAGGGGAGCAATCAGCCCCAGCATTTT. This encodes CASTGQGSNQPQHF.

The J gene is TRBJ1-5, the V gene TRBV19, with a tentative D call TRBD1 (6 bases). The CDR3 sequence is 13 residues long. Between the trimmed V and J ends, which lost 9 bases and 4 bases, there was a span of 13 bases. Germline loops: CDR1 LNHDA, CDR2 SQIVND (reference sequence). The DNA of the CDR3 is TGTGCCAGCGCAGGGGAGGGGAATCAGCCCCAGCATTTT. Protein: CASAGEGNQPQHF.

This sequence joins TRBV6-1 and TRBJ2-3; 11 nucleotides agree with TRBD2. This CDR3 is built from 17 residues. V was pared by 3 bases and J by 0 bases, with 5 bases of the junction left unmatched. Germline V gene sequence: CDR1 MNHNS, CDR2 SASEGT. CDR3 sequence: CASSDPRTSGSTDTQYF. The CDR3 region has the DNA TGTGCCAGCAGTGACCCCAGGACTAGCGGGAGCACAGATACGCAGTATTTT.

This clone has a single count. The V gene is TRBV29-1, the J gene TRBJ2-1; 8 bases line up with TRBD1. The V segment lost 3 bases and the J segment 6 bases; nucleotides outside the gene matches: 10. The CDR3 is 15 amino acids. Per the germline V gene, CDR1 is SQVTM and CDR2 is ANQGSEA. DNA of the CDR3: TGCAGCGTTGATGTTTGGGCAGGGGGCATCAATGAGCAGTTCTTC. It translates to CSVDVWAGGINEQFF.

This chain connects TRBV19 to TRBJ1-5, with 12 bases identical to TRBD1. The CDR3 has 17 residues. CDR1 and CDR2 from the germline V gene are LNHDA and SQIVND (reference sequence). V gave up 4 bases and J gave up 4 bases; unmatched junction bases: 8. The CDR3 loop reads CASSRDRGRTLNQPQHF. In DNA, the CDR3 is TGTGCCAGTAGTAGGGACAGGGGGCGAACCCTAAATCAGCCCCAGCATTTT.